Shown below are 3 T cell receptor beta chains from a single sample sequenced in a study of T cell repertoires in cytomegalovirus infection. These TCRs' antigens remain unknown. TCRdb processed the reads anew with MiXCR; each CDR3 protein has one entry. Of fewer than 350,000 distinct CDR3 sequences in the sample, just under 30% were seen once. The sequencing here drew on cultured PBMCs, taken from culture after CMV antigen stimulation. These receptors were collected from a human donor in good health (CMV status not recorded). Some clones in this sample may be carry-over from other donors' samples.

The chain employs TRBV9 and TRBJ1-3; tentatively, D is TRBD1 (5 bases). The germline V and J ends were trimmed by 0 bases and 0 bases, with 10 bases remaining between them. Germline CDR1 is SGDLS and CDR2 is YYNGEE. The CDR3 has 16 residues. CDR3 amino acids: CASSVAVGTSGNTIYF. In DNA, the CDR3 is TGTGCCAGCAGCGTAGCGGTTGGGACCTCTGGAAACACCATATATTTT. Full variable domain (remainder filled in from reference TRBV9 and TRBJ1-3): DSGVTQTPKHLITATGQRVTLRCSPRSGDLSVYWYQQSLDQGLQFLIQYYNGEERAKGNILERFSAQQFPDLHSELNLSSLELGDSALYFCASSVAVGTSGNTIYFGEGSWLTVV.

The genes are TRBV7-9 and TRBJ2-3, with D possibly being TRBD1 or TRBD2 (5 bases each). This CDR3 spans 14 amino acids. The V gene lost 8 bases and the J gene lost 4 bases, with 16 bases spanning the gap. Germline V gene data show CDR1 as SEHNR and CDR2 as FQNEAQ (reference sequence). Here the CDR3 reads CASEGKERSDTQYF. The DNA of the CDR3 is TGTGCCAGCGAGGGGAAAGAGAGGTCAGATACGCAGTATTTT.

In the case of this clonotype: A read error may account for a junction end that differs from germline. The J gene is TRBJ2-5, the V gene TRBV7-6, with a possible D match to TRBD2 (6 bases). Looked up from germline, CDR1 is SGHVS and CDR2 is FNYEAQ. This CDR3 has 16 amino acids. CDR3 DNA sequence: TGTGCTAGCAGCCGGAGGGCAGGTGGAACTCAAGAGACCCAGTACTTC. As protein: CASSRRAGGTQETQYF.